This T cell receptor (beta chain) was sequenced for a study of shared clonotypes between healthy human individuals. Study as a whole: Per-donor plates numbered three CD4 naive, three CD4 memory, two CD8 naive and one CD8 memory.

This CDR3 spans 11 amino acids. From germline, CDR1 is MDHEN and CDR2 SYDVKM. Each cell subset's genomic DNA was divided evenly among several immunoSEQ plates. Replicate sorted-subset PCRs were loaded with roughly 190 ng DNA, tens of thousands of T cell genomes. Produced via immunoSEQ multiplex PCR; TCRdb's table is partial and in-frame only. The table has some 2.4 million clones, 93% seen once. This clone is a singleton in its sample. The clonotype originates from a young man in good health. Some clones in this sample may be carry-over from other donors' samples. V and J are TRBV28 and TRBJ2-5, with D possibly TRBD1 on 6 matching bases. Near its end, the DNA agrees better with TRBJ2-7, so the J call may be wrong. What was sequenced was naive CD4+ T cells from PBMCs. The subset: CD45RA+ positively selected. The CDR3 here is CASTRTDEQYF. The CDR3 region has the DNA TGTGCCAGCACCCGGACAGACGAGCAGTACTTC.